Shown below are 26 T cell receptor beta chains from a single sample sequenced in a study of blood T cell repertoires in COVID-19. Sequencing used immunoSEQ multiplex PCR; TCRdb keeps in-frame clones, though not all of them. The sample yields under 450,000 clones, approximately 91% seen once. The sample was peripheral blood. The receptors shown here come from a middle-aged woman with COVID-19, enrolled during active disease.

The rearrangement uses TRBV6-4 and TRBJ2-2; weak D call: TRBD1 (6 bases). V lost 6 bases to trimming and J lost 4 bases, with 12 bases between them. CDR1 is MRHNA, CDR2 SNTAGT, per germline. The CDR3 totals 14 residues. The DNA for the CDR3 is TGTGCCAGCAGACTGACAGGTCTCACCGGGGAGCTGTTTTTT. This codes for CASRLTGLTGELFF.

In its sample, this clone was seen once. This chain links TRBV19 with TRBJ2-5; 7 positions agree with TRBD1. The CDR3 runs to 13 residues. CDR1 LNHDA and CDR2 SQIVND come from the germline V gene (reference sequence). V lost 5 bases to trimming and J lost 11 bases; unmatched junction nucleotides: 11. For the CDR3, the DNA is TGTGCCAGTAGTTTAAGACCGGGACAGCTTCAGTACTTC. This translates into CASSLRPGQLQYF.

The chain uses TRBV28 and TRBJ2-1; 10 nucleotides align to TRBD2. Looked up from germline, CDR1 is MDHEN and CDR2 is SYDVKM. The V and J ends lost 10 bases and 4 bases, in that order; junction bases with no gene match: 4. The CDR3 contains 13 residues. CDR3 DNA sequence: TGTGCCACCTGGACTAGCGGTTACAATGAGCAGTTCTTC. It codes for CATWTSGYNEQFF.

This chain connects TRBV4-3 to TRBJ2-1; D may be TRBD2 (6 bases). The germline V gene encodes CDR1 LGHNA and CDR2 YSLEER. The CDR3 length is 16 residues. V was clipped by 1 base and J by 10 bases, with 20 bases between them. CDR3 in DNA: TGCGCCAGCAGCCAAGTCTTCAGCGGGCTTGCGCGGGAGCAGTTCTTC. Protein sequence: CASSQVFSGLAREQFF.

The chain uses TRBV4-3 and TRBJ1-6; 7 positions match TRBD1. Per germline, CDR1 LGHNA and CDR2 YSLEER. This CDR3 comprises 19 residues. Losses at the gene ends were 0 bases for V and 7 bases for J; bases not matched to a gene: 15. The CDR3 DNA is TGCGCCAGCAGCCAAGATCCTTTCCGCCACCGGGACAGAAATTCACCCCTCCACTTT. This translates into CASSQDPFRHRDRNSPLHF.

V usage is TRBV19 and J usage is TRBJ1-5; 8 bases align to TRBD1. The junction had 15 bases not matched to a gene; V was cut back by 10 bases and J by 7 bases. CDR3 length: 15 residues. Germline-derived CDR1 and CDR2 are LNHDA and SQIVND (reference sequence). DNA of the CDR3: TGTGCCACGGCAAATCGTGGACAGGGCGGGCAGCCCCAGCATTTT. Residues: CATANRGQGGQPQHF.

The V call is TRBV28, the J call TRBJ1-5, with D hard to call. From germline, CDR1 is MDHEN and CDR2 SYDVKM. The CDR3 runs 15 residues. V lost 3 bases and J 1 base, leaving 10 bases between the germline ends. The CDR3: CASSLGGRSNQPQHF. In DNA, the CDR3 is TGTGCCAGCAGTTTGGGAGGGAGGAGCAATCAGCCCCAGCATTTT.

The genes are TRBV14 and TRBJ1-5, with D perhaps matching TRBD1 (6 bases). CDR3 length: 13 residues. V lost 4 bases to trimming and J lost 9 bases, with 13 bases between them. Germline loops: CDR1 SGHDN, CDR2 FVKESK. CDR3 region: CASSRDIWGPQHF. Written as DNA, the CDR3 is TGTGCCAGCAGCCGGGACATCTGGGGGCCCCAGCATTTT.

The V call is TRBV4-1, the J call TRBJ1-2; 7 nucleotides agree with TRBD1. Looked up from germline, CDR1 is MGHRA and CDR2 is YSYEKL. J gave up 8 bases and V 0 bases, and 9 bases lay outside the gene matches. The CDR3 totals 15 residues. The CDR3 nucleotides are TGCGCCAGCAGCCAAGATAGTGGCAGGGGGAACGGCTACACCTTC. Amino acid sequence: CASSQDSGRGNGYTF.

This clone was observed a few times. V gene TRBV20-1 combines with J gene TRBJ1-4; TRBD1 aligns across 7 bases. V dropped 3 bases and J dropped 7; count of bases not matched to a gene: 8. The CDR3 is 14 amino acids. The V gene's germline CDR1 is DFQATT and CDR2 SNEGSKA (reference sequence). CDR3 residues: CSASKRQGGEKLFF. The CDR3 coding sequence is TGCAGTGCTAGTAAGAGACAGGGAGGTGAAAAACTGTTTTTT.

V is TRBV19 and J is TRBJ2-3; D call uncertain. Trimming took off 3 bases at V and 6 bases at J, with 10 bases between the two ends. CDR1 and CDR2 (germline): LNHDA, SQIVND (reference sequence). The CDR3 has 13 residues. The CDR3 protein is CASSIKQLDTQYF. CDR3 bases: TGTGCCAGTAGTATTAAGCAATTGGATACGCAGTATTTT. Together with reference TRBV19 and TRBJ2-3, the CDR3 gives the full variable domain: DGGITQSPKYLFRKEGQNVTLSCEQNLNHDAMYWYRQDPGQGLRLIYYSQIVNDFQKGDIAEGYSVSREKKESFPLTVTSAQKNPTAFYLCASSIKQLDTQYFGPGTRLTVL.

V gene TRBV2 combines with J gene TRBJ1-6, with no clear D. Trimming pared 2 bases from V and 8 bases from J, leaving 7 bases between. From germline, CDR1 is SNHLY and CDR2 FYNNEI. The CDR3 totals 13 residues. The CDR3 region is CASSEQADSPLHF. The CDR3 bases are TGTGCCAGCAGTGAACAGGCCGATTCACCCCTCCACTTT. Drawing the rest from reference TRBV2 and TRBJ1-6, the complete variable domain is EPEVTQTPSHQVTQMGQEVILRCVPISNHLYFYWYRQILGQKVEFLVSFYNNEISEKSEIFDDQFSVERPDGSNFTLKIRSTKLEDSAMYFCASSEQADSPLHFGNGTRLTVT.

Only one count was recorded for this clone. This CDR3 is CASSLGSRQGAPGYTF. The CDR3 DNA follows: TGTGCCAGCAGCTTGGGTTCCCGGCAGGGGGCGCCGGGCTACACCTTC. V usage is TRBV5-4 and J usage is TRBJ1-2; TRBD1 matches 8 bases. After removal of 0 bases from V and 8 bases from J, the junction contained 12 bases not matched to a gene. The CDR3 consists of 16 residues. The germline CDR1 and CDR2 sequences are SGHNT and YYREEE (reference sequence).

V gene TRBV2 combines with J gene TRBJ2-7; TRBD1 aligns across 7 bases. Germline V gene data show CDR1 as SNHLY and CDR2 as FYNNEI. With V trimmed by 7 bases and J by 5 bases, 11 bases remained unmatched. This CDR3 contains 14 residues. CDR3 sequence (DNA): TGTGCCAGCACCCTACCAGACAGGGTCCACGAGCAGTACTTC. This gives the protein CASTLPDRVHEQYF.

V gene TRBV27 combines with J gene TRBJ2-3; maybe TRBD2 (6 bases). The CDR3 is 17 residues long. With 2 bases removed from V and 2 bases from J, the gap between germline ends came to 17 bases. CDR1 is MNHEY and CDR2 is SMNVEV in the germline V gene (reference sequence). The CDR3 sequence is CASSLRVQGGLTDTQYF. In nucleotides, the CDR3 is TGTGCCAGCAGTTTACGAGTCCAGGGAGGTCTCACAGATACGCAGTATTTT.

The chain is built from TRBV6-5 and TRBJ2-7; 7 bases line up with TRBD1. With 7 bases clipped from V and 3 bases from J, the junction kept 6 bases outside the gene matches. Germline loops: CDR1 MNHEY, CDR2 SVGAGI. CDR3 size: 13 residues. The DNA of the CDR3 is TGTGCCAGCACCCCGGGACAGCGCTACGAGCAGTACTTC. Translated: CASTPGQRYEQYF.

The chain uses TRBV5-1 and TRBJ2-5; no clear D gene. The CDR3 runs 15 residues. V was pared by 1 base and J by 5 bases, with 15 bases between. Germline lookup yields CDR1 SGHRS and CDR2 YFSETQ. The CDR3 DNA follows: TGCGCCAGCAGCTTGTCAGGCGACCGTGGGGAGACCCAGTACTTC. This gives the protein CASSLSGDRGETQYF. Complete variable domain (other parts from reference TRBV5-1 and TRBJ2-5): KAGVTQTPRYLIKTRGQQVTLSCSPISGHRSVSWYQQTPGQGLQFLFEYFSETQRNKGNFPGRFSGRQFSNSRSEMNVSTLELGDSALYLCASSLSGDRGETQYFGPGTRLLVL.

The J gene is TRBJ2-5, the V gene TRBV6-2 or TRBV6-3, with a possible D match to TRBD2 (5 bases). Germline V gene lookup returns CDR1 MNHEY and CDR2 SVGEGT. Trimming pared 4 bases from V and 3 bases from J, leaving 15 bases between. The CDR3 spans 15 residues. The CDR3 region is CASSFASLGEETQYF. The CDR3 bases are TGTGCCAGCAGTTTCGCCTCTCTGGGAGAAGAGACCCAGTACTTC.

CDR3 sequence (DNA): TGTGCCAGCAGCGCCGGACTAGCGGGAGCCGAGACCCAGTACTTC. It is translated as CASSAGLAGAETQYF. The chain combines TRBV5-4 with TRBJ2-5; 13 bases are a match to TRBD2. With 4 bases clipped from V and 5 bases from J, the junction kept 5 bases outside the gene matches. Germline-derived CDR1 and CDR2 are SGHNT and YYREEE (reference sequence). CDR3 length: 15 residues.

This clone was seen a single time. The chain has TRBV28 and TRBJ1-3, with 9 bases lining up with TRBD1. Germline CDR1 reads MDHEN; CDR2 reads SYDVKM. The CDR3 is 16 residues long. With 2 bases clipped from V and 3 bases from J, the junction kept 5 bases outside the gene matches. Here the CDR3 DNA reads TGTGCCAGCAGTTTAGTAGGGACAGGGAGTGGAAACACCATATATTTT. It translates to CASSLVGTGSGNTIYF.

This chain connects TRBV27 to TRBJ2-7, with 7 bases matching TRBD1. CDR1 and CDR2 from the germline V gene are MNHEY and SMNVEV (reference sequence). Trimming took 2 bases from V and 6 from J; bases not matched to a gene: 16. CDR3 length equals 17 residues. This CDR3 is CASSLVHSTGVPLEQYF. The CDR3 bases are TGTGCCAGCAGTTTAGTCCACTCCACAGGGGTACCTCTCGAGCAGTACTTC.

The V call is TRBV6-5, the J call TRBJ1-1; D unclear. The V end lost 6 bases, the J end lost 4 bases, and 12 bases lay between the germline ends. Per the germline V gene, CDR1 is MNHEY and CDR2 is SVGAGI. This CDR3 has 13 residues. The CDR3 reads CASRTTAFTEAFF. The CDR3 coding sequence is TGTGCCAGCAGGACTACAGCGTTCACTGAAGCTTTCTTT.

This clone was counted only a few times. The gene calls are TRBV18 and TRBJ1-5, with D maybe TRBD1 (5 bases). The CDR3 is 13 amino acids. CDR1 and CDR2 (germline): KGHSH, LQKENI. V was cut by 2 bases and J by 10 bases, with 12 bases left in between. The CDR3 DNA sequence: TGTGCCAGCTCACCAGCAGACAGAGTCCCCCAGCATTTT. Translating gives CASSPADRVPQHF.

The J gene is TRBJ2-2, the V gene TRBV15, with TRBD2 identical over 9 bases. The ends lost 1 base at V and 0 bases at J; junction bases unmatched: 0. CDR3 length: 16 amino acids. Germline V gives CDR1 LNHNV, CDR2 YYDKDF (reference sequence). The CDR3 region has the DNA TGTGCCACCAGCAGAGGACTAGCGGCGAACACCGGGGAGCTGTTTTTT. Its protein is CATSRGLAANTGELFF.

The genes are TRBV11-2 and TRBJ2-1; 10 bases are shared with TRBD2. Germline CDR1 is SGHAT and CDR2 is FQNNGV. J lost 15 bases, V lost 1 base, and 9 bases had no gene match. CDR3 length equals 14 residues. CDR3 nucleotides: TGTGCCAGCAGCTTAGCGGGTGAGCTAGCGGGAGCGTTCTTC. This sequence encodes CASSLAGELAGAFF.

The CDR3 loop reads CASSYFRQHTEAFF. The DNA of the CDR3 is TGTGCCAGCAGTTACTTCAGGCAGCACACTGAAGCTTTCTTT. This rearrangement joins TRBV6-5 to TRBJ1-1; D is ambiguous. Germline V gives CDR1 MNHEY, CDR2 SVGAGI. The CDR3 length is 14 residues. V was trimmed by 1 base and J by 3 bases, leaving 9 bases between them.